This T cell receptor (beta chain) was obtained from a study of T cells in Graves' hyperthyroidism and ophthalmopathy. Across the study: Before any treatment, at initial diagnosis, peripheral blood was collected.

RNA transcripts provided the source from which TCR beta CDR3 regions were amplified. The HTBI primer set drove a first-round RT-PCR of the TCR CDR3. Each CDR3 protein is one row after TCRdb ran MiXCR on the multiplex PCR reads. The sample consists of about 840,000 distinct CDR3 sequences, around 38% of them appearing once. The CDR3 runs 13 residues. Germline values: CDR1 DFQATT, CDR2 SNEGSKA (reference sequence). Trimming cost V 0 bases and J 6 bases; bases outside gene matches: 3. At least ten counts were recorded for this clonotype. Exclusion of a patient resulted from uncontrolled infection, other autoimmune disease, pregnancy or lactation. Clinical symptoms, serum thyroxine and TRAb, thyroid ultrasound and orbital computed tomography were used for the diagnoses. Fresh peripheral blood, roughly 9.6 ml, was the source of the PBMCs.

The sequencing input was blood. V usage is TRBV20-1 and J usage is TRBJ1-2; 8 bases align to TRBD1. The receptor was derived from a man aged 18 to 29 with Graves' hyperthyroidism. The CDR3 loop is CSARDGQGDGYTF. DNA for the CDR3: TGCAGTGCTAGAGATGGACAGGGCGATGGCTACACCTTC.